This T cell receptor (beta chain) was sequenced during a study of beta chain features in type 1 diabetes. Study-wide context: Over all samples combined, over 85,000,000 sorted cells were examined.

Germline assignment: CDR1 MNHNS and CDR2 SASEGT. Trimming removed 7 bases at V and 9 bases at J, with 10 bases between. The CDR3 spans 11 residues. Expressed TCRB transcripts got sequenced, as all isolated RNA was reverse transcribed. The method was immunoSEQ multiplex PCR; TCRdb's version includes in-frame clones alone and lacks a portion of them. Of approximately 160,000 clones in the sample, just over 9% were seen once. This clone has just a few counts. A single heparinised draw of roughly 120 mL on average was taken per donor. CD45RO/CCR7/CD25/CD127/CD95/CD27 sorting isolated CD4+ naive, central memory, regulatory and stem cell-like memory cells. Each sorted fraction was over 95% pure.

The chain recombines TRBV6-1 with TRBJ2-1; the D is unclear. The receptor was derived from a woman in her late teens or twenties in good health. The sequencing sample was made of central memory CD4+ T cells from blood. The CDR3 spells CASIGTGEQFF. CDR3 DNA sequence: TGTGCCAGCATTGGAACGGGTGAGCAGTTCTTC.